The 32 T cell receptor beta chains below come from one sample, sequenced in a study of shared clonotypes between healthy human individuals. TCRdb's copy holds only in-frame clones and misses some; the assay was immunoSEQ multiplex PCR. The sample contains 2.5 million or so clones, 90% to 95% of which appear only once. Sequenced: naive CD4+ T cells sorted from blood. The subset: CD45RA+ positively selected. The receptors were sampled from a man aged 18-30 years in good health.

The CDR3 bases are TGTGCCAGTAGTACAACTAGCGGGACCCACAATGAGCAGTTCTTC. Translating gives CASSTTSGTHNEQFF. The chain has TRBV19 and TRBJ2-1; 10 bases agree with TRBD2. CDR3 length equals 15 residues. The V gene end was trimmed by 4 bases and the J gene end by 5 bases; junction bases not matched to a gene: 5. The germline gives CDR1 LNHDA, CDR2 SQIVND (reference sequence).

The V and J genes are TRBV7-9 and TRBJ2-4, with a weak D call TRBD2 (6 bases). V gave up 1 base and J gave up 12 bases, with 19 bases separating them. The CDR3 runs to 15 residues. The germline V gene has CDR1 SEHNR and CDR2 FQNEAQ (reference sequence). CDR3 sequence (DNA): TGTGCCAGCAGCTTAGGGGACCCCCCTGAGACTAGTCAGTACTTC. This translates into CASSLGDPPETSQYF.

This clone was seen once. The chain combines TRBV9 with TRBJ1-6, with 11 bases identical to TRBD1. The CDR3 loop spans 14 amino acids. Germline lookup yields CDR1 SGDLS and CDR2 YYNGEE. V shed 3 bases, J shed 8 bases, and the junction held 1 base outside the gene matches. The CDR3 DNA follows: TGTGCCAGCAGCGGGACAGGGGGCTATTCACCCCTCCACTTT. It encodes CASSGTGGYSPLHF.

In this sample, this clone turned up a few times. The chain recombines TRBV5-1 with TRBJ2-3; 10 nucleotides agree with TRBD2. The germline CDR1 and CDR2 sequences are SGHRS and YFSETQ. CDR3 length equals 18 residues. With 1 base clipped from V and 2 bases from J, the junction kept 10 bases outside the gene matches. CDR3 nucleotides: TGCGCCAGCAGCTTGTCGGGAGTAGCGGGGGGATACACAGATACGCAGTATTTT. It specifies CASSLSGVAGGYTDTQYF. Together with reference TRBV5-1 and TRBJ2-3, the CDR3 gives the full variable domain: KAGVTQTPRYLIKTRGQQVTLSCSPISGHRSVSWYQQTPGQGLQFLFEYFSETQRNKGNFPGRFSGRQFSNSRSEMNVSTLELGDSALYLCASSLSGVAGGYTDTQYFGPGTRLTVL.

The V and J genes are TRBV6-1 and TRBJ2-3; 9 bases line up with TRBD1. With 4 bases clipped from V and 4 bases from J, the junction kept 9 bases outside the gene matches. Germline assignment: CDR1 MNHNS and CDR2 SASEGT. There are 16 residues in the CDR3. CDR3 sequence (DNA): TGTGCCAGCAGTGTCTTGACAGGGGGGCTGTCAGATACGCAGTATTTT. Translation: CASSVLTGGLSDTQYF.

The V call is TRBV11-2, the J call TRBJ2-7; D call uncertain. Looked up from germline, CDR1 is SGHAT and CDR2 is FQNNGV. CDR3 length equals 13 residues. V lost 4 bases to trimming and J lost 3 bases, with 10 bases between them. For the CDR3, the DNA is TGTGCCAGCAGCTCAGACACTTTCTACGAGCAGTACTTC. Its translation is CASSSDTFYEQYF.

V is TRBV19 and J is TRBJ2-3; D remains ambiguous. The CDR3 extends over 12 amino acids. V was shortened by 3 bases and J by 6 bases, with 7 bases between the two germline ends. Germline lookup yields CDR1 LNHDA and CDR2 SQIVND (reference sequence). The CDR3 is CASSMLGDTQYF. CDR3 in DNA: TGTGCCAGTAGTATGTTGGGGGATACGCAGTATTTT.

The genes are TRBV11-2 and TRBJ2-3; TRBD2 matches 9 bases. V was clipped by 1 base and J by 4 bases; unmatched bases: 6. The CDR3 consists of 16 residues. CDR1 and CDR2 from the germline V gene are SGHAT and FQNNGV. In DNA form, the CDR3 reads TGTGCCAGCAGCTTAGTCCCTAGCGGGAAGGCAGATACGCAGTATTTT. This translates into CASSLVPSGKADTQYF.

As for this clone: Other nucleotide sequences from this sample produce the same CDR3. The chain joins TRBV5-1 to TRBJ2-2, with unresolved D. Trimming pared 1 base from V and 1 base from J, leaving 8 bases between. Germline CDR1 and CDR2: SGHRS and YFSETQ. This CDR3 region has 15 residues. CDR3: CASSLSPGNTGELFF. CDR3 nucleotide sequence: TGCGCCAGCAGCTTGAGTCCAGGGAACACCGGGGAGCTGTTTTTT.

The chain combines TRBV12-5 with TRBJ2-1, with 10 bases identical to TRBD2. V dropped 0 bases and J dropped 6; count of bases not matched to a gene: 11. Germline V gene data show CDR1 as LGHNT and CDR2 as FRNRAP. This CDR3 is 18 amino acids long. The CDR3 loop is CASGLVLGPSGSPNEQFF. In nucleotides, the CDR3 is TGTGCTAGTGGTTTGGTGTTAGGGCCTAGCGGGAGTCCCAATGAGCAGTTCTTC.

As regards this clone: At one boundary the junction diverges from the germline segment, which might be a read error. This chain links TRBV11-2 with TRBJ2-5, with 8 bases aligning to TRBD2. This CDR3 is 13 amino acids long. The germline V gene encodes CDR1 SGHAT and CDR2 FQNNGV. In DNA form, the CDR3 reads TGTGCCAGCAGCCCCAAAACGGCGGGAGGCCTCCACTTC. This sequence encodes CASSPKTAGGLHF.

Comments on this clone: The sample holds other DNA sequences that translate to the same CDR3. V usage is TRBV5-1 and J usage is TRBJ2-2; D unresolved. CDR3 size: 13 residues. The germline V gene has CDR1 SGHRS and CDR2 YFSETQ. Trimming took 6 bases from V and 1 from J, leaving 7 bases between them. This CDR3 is CASKTENTGELFF. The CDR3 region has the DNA TGCGCCAGCAAGACGGAGAACACCGGGGAGCTGTTTTTT.

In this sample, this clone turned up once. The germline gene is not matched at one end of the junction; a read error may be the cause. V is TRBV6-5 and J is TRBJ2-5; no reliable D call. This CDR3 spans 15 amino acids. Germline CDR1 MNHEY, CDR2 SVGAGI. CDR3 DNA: TGTGCCAGCAGTGACTCGCGACACGGCCAAGAGACCCAGTACTTC. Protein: CASSDSRHGQETQYF.

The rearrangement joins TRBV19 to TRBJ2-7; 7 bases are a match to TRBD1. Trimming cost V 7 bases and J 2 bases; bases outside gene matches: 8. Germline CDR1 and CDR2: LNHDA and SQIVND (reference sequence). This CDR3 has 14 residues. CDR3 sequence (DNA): TGTGCCAGTAAGCCGACAGGGCGAACCTACGAGCAGTACTTC. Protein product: CASKPTGRTYEQYF.

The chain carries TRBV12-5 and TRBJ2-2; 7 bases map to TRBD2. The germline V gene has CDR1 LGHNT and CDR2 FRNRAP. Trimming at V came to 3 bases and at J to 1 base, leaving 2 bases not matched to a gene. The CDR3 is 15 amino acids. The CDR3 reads CASGLKRENTGELFF. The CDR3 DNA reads TGTGCTAGTGGTTTAAAGCGGGAGAACACCGGGGAGCTGTTTTTT.

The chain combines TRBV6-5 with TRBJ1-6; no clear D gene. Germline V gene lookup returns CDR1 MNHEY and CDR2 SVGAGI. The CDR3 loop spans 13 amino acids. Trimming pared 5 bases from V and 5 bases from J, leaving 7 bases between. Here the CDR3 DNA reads TGTGCCAGCAGTCCCAAGAATAATTCACCCCTCCACTTT. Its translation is CASSPKNNSPLHF.

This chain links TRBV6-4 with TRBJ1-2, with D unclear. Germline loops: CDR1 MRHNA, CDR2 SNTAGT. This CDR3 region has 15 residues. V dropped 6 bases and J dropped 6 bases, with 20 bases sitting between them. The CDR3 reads CASRENNNPGHGYTF. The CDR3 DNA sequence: TGTGCCAGCAGAGAAAACAACAACCCAGGTCATGGCTACACCTTC.

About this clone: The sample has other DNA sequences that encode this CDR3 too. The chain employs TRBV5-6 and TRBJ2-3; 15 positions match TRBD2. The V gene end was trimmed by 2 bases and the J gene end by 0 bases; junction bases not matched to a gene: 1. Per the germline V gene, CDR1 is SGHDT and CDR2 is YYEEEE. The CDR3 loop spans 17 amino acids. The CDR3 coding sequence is TGTGCCAGCAGCTTTGGACTAGCGGGGGGGAGCACAGATACGCAGTATTTT. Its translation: CASSFGLAGGSTDTQYF.

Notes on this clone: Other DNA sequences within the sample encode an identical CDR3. CDR3 coding DNA: TGTGCCAGCAGTTTGAGGGAGACTGAAGCTTTCTTT. Its translation: CASSLRETEAFF. The rearrangement links TRBV28 to TRBJ1-1; D is ambiguous. This CDR3 is built from 12 residues. The V gene lost 3 bases and the J gene lost 5 bases, with 7 bases spanning the gap. Germline CDR1 is MDHEN and CDR2 is SYDVKM. Full variable domain (missing parts from reference TRBV28 and TRBJ1-1): DVKVTQSSRYLVKRTGEKVFLECVQDMDHENMFWYRQDPGLGLRLIYFSYDVKMKEKGDIPEGYSVSREKKERFSLILESASTNQTSMYLCASSLRETEAFFGQGTRLTVV.

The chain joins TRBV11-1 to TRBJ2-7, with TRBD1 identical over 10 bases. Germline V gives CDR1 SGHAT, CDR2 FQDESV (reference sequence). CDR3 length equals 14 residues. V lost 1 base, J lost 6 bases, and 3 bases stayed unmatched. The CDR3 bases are TGTGCCAGCAGCTTAGTGGGACAGGGGAGCGAGCAGTACTTC. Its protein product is CASSLVGQGSEQYF.

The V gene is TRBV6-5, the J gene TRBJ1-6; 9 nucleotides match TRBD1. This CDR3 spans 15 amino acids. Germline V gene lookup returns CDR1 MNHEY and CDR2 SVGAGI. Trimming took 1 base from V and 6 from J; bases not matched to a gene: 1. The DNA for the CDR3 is TGTGCCAGCAGTTACTGGGACAGGGTTAATTCACCCCTCCACTTT. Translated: CASSYWDRVNSPLHF.

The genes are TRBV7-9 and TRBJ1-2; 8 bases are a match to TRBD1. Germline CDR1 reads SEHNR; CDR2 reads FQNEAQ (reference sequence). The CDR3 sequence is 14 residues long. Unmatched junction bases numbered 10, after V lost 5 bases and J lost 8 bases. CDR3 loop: CASSQNDRGQGYTF. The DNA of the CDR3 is TGTGCCAGCAGCCAGAACGACAGGGGCCAGGGCTACACCTTC.

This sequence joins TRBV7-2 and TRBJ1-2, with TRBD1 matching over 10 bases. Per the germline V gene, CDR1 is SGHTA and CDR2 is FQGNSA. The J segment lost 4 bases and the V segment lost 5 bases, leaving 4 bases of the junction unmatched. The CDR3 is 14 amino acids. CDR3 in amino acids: CASSTRTGGYGYTF. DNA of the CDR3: TGTGCCAGCAGCACACGGACAGGGGGCTATGGCTACACCTTC.

The CDR3 spells CASSFQGGTNTGELFF. CDR3 nucleotides: TGTGCCAGCAGCTTTCAGGGGGGTACGAACACCGGGGAGCTGTTTTTT. This sequence joins TRBV5-4 and TRBJ2-2; tentatively, D is TRBD1 (7 bases). This CDR3 comprises 16 residues. The V end lost 2 bases, the J end lost 0 bases, and 11 bases lay between the germline ends. Germline V lookup: CDR1 SGHNT, CDR2 YYREEE (reference sequence).

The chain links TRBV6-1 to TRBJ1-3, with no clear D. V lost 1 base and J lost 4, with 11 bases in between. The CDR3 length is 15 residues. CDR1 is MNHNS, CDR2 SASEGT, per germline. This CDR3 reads CASSEGSNPGNTIYF. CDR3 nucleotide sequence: TGTGCCAGCAGTGAAGGTTCCAACCCAGGAAACACCATATATTTT.

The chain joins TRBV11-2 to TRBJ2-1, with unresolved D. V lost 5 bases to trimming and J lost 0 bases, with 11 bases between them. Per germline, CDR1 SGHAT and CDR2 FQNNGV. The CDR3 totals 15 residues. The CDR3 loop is CASSPAKSSYNEQFF. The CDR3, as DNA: TGTGCCAGCAGCCCCGCGAAGAGCTCCTACAATGAGCAGTTCTTC. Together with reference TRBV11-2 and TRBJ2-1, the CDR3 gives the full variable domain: EAGVAQSPRYKIIEKRQSVAFWCNPISGHATLYWYQQILGQGPKLLIQFQNNGVVDDSQLPKDRFSAERLKGVDSTLKIQPAKLEDSAVYLCASSPAKSSYNEQFFGPGTRLTVL.

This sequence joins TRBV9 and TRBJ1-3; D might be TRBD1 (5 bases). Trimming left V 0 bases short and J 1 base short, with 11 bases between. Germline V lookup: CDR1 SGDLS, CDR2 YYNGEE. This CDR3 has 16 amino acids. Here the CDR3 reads CASSVEGLISGNTIYF. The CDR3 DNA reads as TGTGCCAGCAGCGTAGAGGGACTGATATCTGGAAACACCATATATTTT.

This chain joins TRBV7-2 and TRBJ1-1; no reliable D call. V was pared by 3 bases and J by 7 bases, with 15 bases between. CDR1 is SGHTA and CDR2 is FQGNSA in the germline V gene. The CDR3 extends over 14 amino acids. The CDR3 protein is CASSFALVEVEAFF. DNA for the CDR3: TGTGCCAGCAGCTTCGCCTTGGTGGAGGTTGAAGCTTTCTTT.

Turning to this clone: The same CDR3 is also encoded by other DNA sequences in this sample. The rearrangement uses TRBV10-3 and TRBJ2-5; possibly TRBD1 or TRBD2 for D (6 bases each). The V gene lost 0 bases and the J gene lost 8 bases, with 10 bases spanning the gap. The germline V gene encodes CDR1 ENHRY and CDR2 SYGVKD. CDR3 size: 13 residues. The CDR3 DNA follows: TGTGCCATCAGTGAGTCTAGGGGGGAAACCCAGTACTTC. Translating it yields CAISESRGETQYF.

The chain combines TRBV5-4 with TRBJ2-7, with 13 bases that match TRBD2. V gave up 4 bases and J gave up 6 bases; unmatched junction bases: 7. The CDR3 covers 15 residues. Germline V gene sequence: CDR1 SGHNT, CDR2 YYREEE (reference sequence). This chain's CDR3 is CASSMGLAGRGEQYF. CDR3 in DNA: TGTGCCAGCAGCATGGGACTAGCGGGAAGAGGCGAGCAGTACTTC. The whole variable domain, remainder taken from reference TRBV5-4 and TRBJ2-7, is ETGVTQSPTHLIKTRGQQVTLRCSSQSGHNTVSWYQQALGQGPQFIFQYYREEENGRGNFPPRFSGLQFPNYSSELNVNALELDDSALYLCASSMGLAGRGEQYFGPGTRLTVT.

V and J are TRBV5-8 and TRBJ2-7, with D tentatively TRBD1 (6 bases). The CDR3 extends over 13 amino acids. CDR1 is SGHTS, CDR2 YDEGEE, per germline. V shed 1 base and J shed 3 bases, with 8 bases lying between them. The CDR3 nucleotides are TGTGCCAGCAGCTTGATCAGGGGCTACGAGCAGTACTTC. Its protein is CASSLIRGYEQYF.

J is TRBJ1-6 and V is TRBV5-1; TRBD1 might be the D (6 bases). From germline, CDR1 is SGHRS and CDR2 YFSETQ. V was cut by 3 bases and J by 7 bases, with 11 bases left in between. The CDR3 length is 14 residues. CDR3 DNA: TGCGCCAGCAGCTCGACAGGCCCCAATTCACCCCTCCACTTT. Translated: CASSSTGPNSPLHF.